A selection of T cell receptor beta chains follows, all from one sample in a study of CD8 T cells in Susac syndrome. One entry per CDR3 protein results from TCRdb running MiXCR on the immunoSEQ multiplex PCR reads. The sample includes just over 150,000 distinct CDR3 sequences, approximately 95% seen only once; the top ten take around 0.15%. The sequenced material came from CD4+ T cells from PBMCs. The receptors were sampled from a human donor with Susac syndrome. The CDR3 runs from the conserved cysteine through the conserved F or W. D genes are given only for firm matches. Size is omitted from some rows. Given values are once, few, many or a class for expanded clones.

j_call,clone_size,d_call,v_call,cdr3_aa,cdr3_nt
TRBJ1-4,-,-,TRBV10-2,CASSESAGRDEKLFF,TGCGCCAGCAGTGAGTCTGCAGGGCGAGATGAAAAACTGTTTTTT
TRBJ1-5,-,-,TRBV25-1,CASPENTWCNQPQHF,TGTGCCAGCCCAGAAAACACTTGGTGCAATCAGCCCCAGCATTTT
TRBJ2-7,once,TRBD1,TRBV19,CASGYRGSNPYEQYF,TGTGCCAGTGGATACAGGGGGTCCAACCCCTACGAGCAGTACTTC
TRBJ2-1,-,TRBD1,TRBV7-2,CASSPGEDRVYNEQFF,TGTGCCAGCAGCCCGGGGGAGGACAGGGTCTACAATGAGCAGTTCTTC
TRBJ1-5,-,TRBD1,TRBV20-1,CSARGDRGNQPQHF,TGCAGTGCTAGAGGGGACAGGGGCAATCAGCCCCAGCATTTT
TRBJ2-2,-,-,TRBV4-1,CASSLVGGSGLFF,TGCGCCAGCAGCCTCGTGGGGGGAAGCGGGCTGTTTTTT
TRBJ2-6,-,TRBD1,TRBV19,CASSRPDRERRLGANVLTF,TGTGCCAGCTCAAGACCGGACAGGGAGCGCCGACTGGGGGCCAACGTCCTGACTTTC
TRBJ1-1,-,-,TRBV7-9,CASSSQSEAFF,TGTGCCAGCAGCTCCCAGTCTGAAGCTTTCTTT
TRBJ1-6,once,-,TRBV4-2,CASSQGRGVNSPLHF,TGTGCCAGCAGCCAAGGAAGGGGAGTTAATTCACCCCTCCACTTT
TRBJ2-2,-,TRBD2,TRBV7-3,CASSFSGGTNTGELFF,TGTGCCAGCAGTTTTAGCGGGGGGACGAACACCGGGGAGCTGTTTTTT
TRBJ1-1,-,-,TRBV5-1,CASTFGGDTEAFF,TGCGCCAGCACCTTCGGGGGAGACACTGAAGCTTTCTTT
TRBJ2-1,-,TRBD2,TRBV29-1,CSAGGARNEQFF,TGCAGCGCCGGGGGGGCGAGGAATGAGCAGTTCTTC
TRBJ1-1,-,-,TRBV29-1,CSVGAGGRTEAFF,TGCAGCGTTGGGGCCGGGGGGCGCACTGAAGCTTTCTTT
TRBJ1-4,-,-,TRBV29-1,CSVEGRPGEKLFF,TGCAGCGTTGAGGGCCGGCCTGGCGAAAAACTGTTTTTT
TRBJ2-1,-,-,TRBV20-1,CSASDTYNEQFF,TGCAGTGCTAGTGATACCTACAATGAGCAGTTCTTC
TRBJ2-5,-,-,TRBV27,CASSSPLLGQETQYF,TGTGCCAGCAGTTCCCCTCTTTTGGGCCAAGAGACCCAGTACTTC
TRBJ2-1,-,-,TRBV24-1,CATSERGGGGEQFF,TGTGCCACCAGTGAGCGGGGAGGGGGCGGGGAGCAGTTCTTC
TRBJ1-2,once,-,TRBV11-2,CASSNIRGPYGYTF,TGTGCCAGCAGTAATATCAGGGGACCCTATGGCTACACCTTC
TRBJ1-1,-,-,TRBV20-1,CSAPGQYTEAFF,TGCAGTGCCCCCGGCCAGTACACTGAAGCTTTCTTT
TRBJ2-3,-,TRBD2,TRBV27,CASRRSGDPSGDTQYF,TGTGCCAGCAGGCGGAGCGGGGACCCATCAGGGGATACGCAGTATTTT
TRBJ2-1,once,-,TRBV29-1,CSVDRGSKQFF,TGCAGCGTTGATAGAGGGTCAAAGCAGTTCTTC
TRBJ2-7,-,-,TRBV7-6,CASSLAEGEQYF,TGTGCCAGCAGCTTAGCGGAGGGGGAGCAGTACTTC
TRBJ2-1,-,TRBD2,TRBV5-1,CASSPLAGESEQFF,TGCGCCAGCAGCCCACTAGCGGGGGAGAGTGAGCAGTTCTTC
TRBJ1-6,once,-,TRBV20-1,CSARGDKSYNSPLHF,TGCAGTGCTAGGGGGGACAAGTCCTATAATTCACCCCTCCACTTT
TRBJ1-1,few,-,TRBV3-1,CASSQDFGGNTEAFF,TGTGCCAGCAGCCAAGATTTCGGTGGGAACACTGAAGCTTTCTTT
TRBJ1-2,-,TRBD1,TRBV15,CATSRAGDRGNYGYTF,TGTGCCACCAGCAGGGCCGGGGACAGGGGGAACTATGGCTACACCTTC
TRBJ2-7,-,TRBD2,TRBV4-2,CASSQAGTTSSYEQYF,TGTGCCAGCAGCCAAGCCGGGACTACAAGCTCCTACGAGCAGTACTTC
TRBJ2-5,-,TRBD1,TRBV2,CASSVDRAQETQYF,TGTGCCAGCAGTGTGGACAGGGCCCAAGAGACCCAGTACTTC
TRBJ1-2,once,-,TRBV12-3/TRBV12-4,CASSHRVGSYGYTF,TGTGCCAGCAGCCACAGGGTAGGGAGCTATGGCTACACCTTC
TRBJ2-3,once,-,TRBV7-2,CASVPPGLRTDTQYF,TGTGCCAGCGTCCCCCCCGGGTTACGCACAGATACGCAGTATTTT
TRBJ2-1,once,TRBD2,TRBV12-3/TRBV12-4,CASSLGRLAAYNEQFF,TGTGCCAGCAGTTTAGGTAGGCTAGCGGCCTACAATGAGCAGTTCTTC
TRBJ1-3,-,-,TRBV2,CASTLRSGNTIYF,TGTGCCAGCACCCTGAGGTCTGGAAACACCATATATTTT
TRBJ2-7,-,-,TRBV2,CASSVYEQYF,TGTGCCAGCAGCGTCTACGAGCAGTACTTC
TRBJ2-1,-,TRBD2,TRBV19,CASSARLAGVNEQFF,TGTGCCAGTAGTGCTAGACTAGCGGGGGTCAATGAGCAGTTCTTC
TRBJ2-3,-,-,TRBV20-1,CSARDLLEGTDTQYF,TGCAGTGCTAGAGATTTACTAGAGGGCACAGATACGCAGTATTTT
TRBJ2-5,once,TRBD1,TRBV7-9,CASSWRQGLIETQYF,TGTGCCAGCAGCTGGAGACAGGGGTTAATAGAGACCCAGTACTTC
TRBJ1-1,-,-,TRBV3-1,CASSQKPDRGEAFF,TGTGCCAGCAGCCAAAAACCGGATAGGGGAGAAGCTTTCTTT
TRBJ1-3,-,-,TRBV5-4,CASSVDSSGNTIYF,TGTGCCAGCAGCGTGGACAGCTCTGGAAACACCATATATTTT
TRBJ2-6,-,-,TRBV14,CASSQPPANVLTF,TGTGCCAGCAGCCAACCGCCGGCCAACGTCCTGACTTTC
TRBJ2-5,-,-,TRBV20-1,CSARGGAPWETQYF,TGCAGTGCTAGGGGCGGGGCGCCCTGGGAGACCCAGTACTTC
TRBJ1-5,once,-,TRBV7-3,CASRNGGGDQPQHF,TGTGCCAGCAGAAACGGGGGAGGGGATCAGCCCCAGCATTTT
TRBJ2-1,-,-,TRBV20-1,CSAPPTGQYNEQFF,TGCAGTGCTCCTCCGACGGGACAATACAATGAGCAGTTCTTC
TRBJ1-6,-,-,TRBV7-8,CASSPNQGNTHSPLHF,TGTGCCAGCAGCCCGAACCAGGGGAACACACATTCACCCCTCCACTTT
TRBJ2-5,-,TRBD2,TRBV25-1,CATTSSGGGVGGETQYF,TGTGCCACCACATCTAGCGGGGGGGGCGTCGGGGGAGAGACCCAGTACTTC
TRBJ1-2,-,TRBD1,TRBV29-1,CSGTQGEDYGYTF,TGCAGCGGCACTCAGGGGGAAGACTATGGCTACACCTTC
TRBJ2-2,-,TRBD2,TRBV29-1,CSVSVGRGTGELFF,TGCAGCGTTTCAGTGGGGAGGGGCACCGGGGAGCTGTTTTTT
TRBJ1-1,-,-,TRBV14,CASSQDGGGGIGTEAFF,TGTGCCAGCAGCCAAGATGGGGGGGGAGGGATAGGCACTGAAGCTTTCTTT
TRBJ1-3,-,-,TRBV12-3/TRBV12-4,CASSWGSGNTIYF,TGTGCCAGCAGTTGGGGCTCTGGAAACACCATATATTTT
TRBJ1-6,-,-,TRBV3-1,CASSPGGGSSPLHF,TGTGCCAGCAGCCCTGGGGGTGGGAGTTCACCCCTCCACTTT